This T cell receptor (beta chain) was sequenced during a study of T cell repertoires in cytomegalovirus infection. TCRdb re-derived calls from the reads in MiXCR, one entry per CDR3 protein. The sample shows about 47,000 distinct CDR3 sequences, around 18% of them seen only once. Comments on this clonotype: Its antigen is undetermined.

The germline V gene has CDR1 LNHDA and CDR2 SQIVND (reference sequence). V was shortened by 1 base and J by 3 bases, with 13 bases between the two germline ends. The length of the CDR3 is 16 residues. Sample: CD8+ T cells from cultured PBMCs, taken from culture after CMV antigen stimulation. The chain uses TRBV19 and TRBJ2-1, with D possibly being TRBD1 (7 bases). The source of this sequence is a human donor in good health (CMV status not recorded). Some clones in this sample may be carry-over from other donors' samples. The CDR3 nucleotides are TGTGCCAGTAGTATAGTGGAGGGGACAGACTACAATGAGCAGTTCTTC. It encodes CASSIVEGTDYNEQFF.